This T cell receptor (beta chain) is drawn from a study of CD8 T cells in ankylosing spondylitis (dated by TCRdb to 2016 to 2017). Study-wide context: To find TCR variants linked to disease, the study profiled T cell receptor beta repertoires in ankylosing spondylitis patients and healthy donors. In total, the full study cohort was made up of about 110 healthy donors and 25 to 30 ankylosing spondylitis patients. Samples of peripheral blood were taken, and for ankylosing spondylitis patients, synovial fluid was collected as well. Study-wide findings and limitations: Some TCR beta motif variants had previously been reported in synovial fluid and blood of reactive arthritis patients, which suggested common disease-initiation mechanisms. In peripheral blood, the disease-linked clones were found at relatively low frequencies and had a CD8+ phenotype. Blood from ankylosing spondylitis patients appeared to be characterized by a TCR beta motif made up of several highly homologous amino acid variants. The disease-linked clones were reported to be significantly enriched in matched synovial fluid samples from ankylosing spondylitis patients.

TCRdb lists the instrument as Illumina HiSeq 2500. Quantitative 5'-RACE with molecular barcodes was the method used to prepare the TCR beta libraries. The study's processing was this. A new computational method, built on a probabilistic model of VDJ rearrangement, was used to identify disease-linked TCR variants. TCRdb applied fastp at Q25 and MiXCR to the public reads, then kept only in-frame beta chains. Each CDR3 protein appears once, grouped with its most common genes and DNA. TCRdb's processing, not the authors' own work, is the source of the V and J calls. The sample has about 700,000 distinct CDR3 sequences on record, roughly 19% of them singletons. Jointly, the top ten make up under 20% of the sample. Measured from the cysteine to the phenylalanine, the CDR3 is 16 residues long. Of all the DNA, just the CDR3 is kept, 48 bases in frame from base 1. Looking up the germline V gene yields CDR1 SNHLY and CDR2 FYNNEI. Relative to germline, V is 5 bases shorter and J is 3 bases shorter, with 18 bases between their ends.

Only a few counts were recorded for this clonotype. The antigen this receptor binds is unknown. No base-level quality is on record; no much larger clone is a single base apart. The chain employs TRBV2 and TRBJ2-3, with a weak D call of TRBD2 (6 bases match). The sample comprised blood, either unsorted or a sorted T cell fraction (not recorded which). The TCR was taken from a male donor with ankylosing spondylitis. The CDR3 reads CASSRRTNSRTDTQYF. At the DNA level, the sequence is TGTGCCAGCAGTCGACGGACTAACTCTAGGACAGATACGCAGTATTTT.